The source of this TCR beta chain is a study of T cell repertoires in cytomegalovirus infection. Study details: HLA-B-restricted CMV epitopes that are well studied, plus recently identified HLA-C-restricted ones, were used by the study.

Study-wide results and caveats: Accumulated public TCR beta family frequency recognized individuals carrying CMV together with the relevant HLA.

The CDR3 runs 10 residues. From germline, CDR1 is SNHLY and CDR2 FYNNEI. Trimming removed 8 bases at V and 3 bases at J, with 5 bases between. Points on this clonotype: The antigen remains undetermined.

One entry per CDR3 protein results from TCRdb running MiXCR on the reads. This sample has roughly 860,000 distinct CDR3 sequences, with roughly 33% found just once. The chain uses TRBV2 and TRBJ2-7; D gene uncertain. The clonotype comes from a human donor in good health (CMV status not recorded). Some clones in this sample may be carry-over from other donors' samples. Source: cultured CD8+ T cells from PBMCs, taken from culture after CMV antigen stimulation. In nucleotides, the CDR3 is TGTGCCAGCGCAGGCTACGAGCAGTACTTC. Residues: CASAGYEQYF.